The clone carrying this T cell receptor (beta chain) occurred many times. Antigen: not known. This sample is part of a study of early T cells in non-severe SARS-CoV-2 infection. Whole-study context: Sequencing targeted bulk RNA from unsorted whole blood, leaving chains unpaired.

Trimming left V 7 bases short and J 1 base short, with 13 bases between. The CDR3 runs to 14 residues. Germline values: CDR1 SGHAT, CDR2 FQNNGV. General study findings and limits: There was a bias toward anti-spike CD8 responses in VDJdb matching, which missed private and CD4 specificities.

Each single cDNA molecule received a unique molecular identifier. MiXCR, run by TCRdb on the 5' RACE reads, gives a single entry per CDR3 protein. Seen here are roughly 36,000 distinct CDR3 sequences, under 6% observed once, and the top ten hold 10% to 15%. The sequence was collected from an adult who was a healthcare worker with PCR-confirmed SARS-CoV-2 infection or an uninfected control (not recorded which). Material for sequencing was whole blood. The chain links TRBV11-2 to TRBJ2-5; D unclear. The CDR3 sequence: CASKVIAVQETQYF. In DNA, the CDR3 is TGTGCCAGCAAGGTTATCGCGGTCCAAGAGACCCAGTACTTC.